The rows below give T cell receptor beta chains drawn from one sample of a study of blood T cell repertoires in COVID-19. Libraries were prepared by immunoSEQ multiplex PCR; TCRdb keeps only in-frame clonotypes and omits some of them. The sample carries 25,000 to 35,000 clones, 60% to 80% recorded once. Specimen: peripheral blood. The receptor source for this set is a woman between 70 and 85 years old with active or convalescent COVID-19. CDR3s include the opening cysteine and the closing phenylalanine or tryptophan. The order of the fields is J gene, CDR3 length, D gene, V gene, clone size, CDR3 protein, CDR3 DNA. The D gene is left open where the match is weak. The size entry is marked missing in some rows and otherwise reads once, few, many or a size class.

j_call: TRBJ1-1; cdr3_length: 15; d_call: NA; v_call: TRBV28; clone_size: NA; cdr3_aa: CASSYQAGRNTEAFF; cdr3_nt: TGTGCCAGCAGCTACCAGGCGGGGAGGAACACTGAAGCTTTCTTT
j_call: TRBJ2-1; cdr3_length: 13; d_call: TRBD1; v_call: TRBV12-3/TRBV12-4; clone_size: NA; cdr3_aa: CASSSTGFDEQFF; cdr3_nt: TGTGCCAGCAGCTCGACAGGGTTCGATGAGCAGTTCTTC
j_call: TRBJ2-4; cdr3_length: 18; d_call: NA; v_call: TRBV21-1; clone_size: NA; cdr3_aa: CASSKGSRDRAAKNIQYF; cdr3_nt: TGTGCCAGCAGCAAAGGGTCGCGGGACAGGGCGGCCAAAAACATTCAGTACTTC
j_call: TRBJ1-1; cdr3_length: 14; d_call: TRBD1; v_call: TRBV5-6; clone_size: NA; cdr3_aa: CASSFGTVNTEAFF; cdr3_nt: TGTGCCAGCAGTTTCGGGACAGTGAACACTGAAGCTTTCTTT
j_call: TRBJ2-7; cdr3_length: 16; d_call: TRBD1; v_call: TRBV19; clone_size: NA; cdr3_aa: CASSTGATGGIYEQYF; cdr3_nt: TGTGCCAGTAGTACGGGGGCGACAGGGGGTATCTACGAGCAGTACTTC
j_call: TRBJ1-1; cdr3_length: 12; d_call: TRBD1; v_call: TRBV29-1; clone_size: NA; cdr3_aa: CSVERGRTEAFF; cdr3_nt: TGCAGCGTTGAAAGGGGGCGAACTGAAGCTTTCTTT
j_call: TRBJ2-7; cdr3_length: 13; d_call: NA; v_call: TRBV5-5; clone_size: NA; cdr3_aa: CASSKTRVYEQYF; cdr3_nt: TGTGCCAGCAGCAAGACTAGGGTTTACGAGCAGTACTTC
j_call: TRBJ2-7; cdr3_length: 14; d_call: NA; v_call: TRBV7-8; clone_size: NA; cdr3_aa: CASSPQGGRNEQYF; cdr3_nt: TGTGCCAGCAGCCCACAGGGTGGAAGAAACGAGCAGTACTTC
j_call: TRBJ1-4; cdr3_length: 14; d_call: NA; v_call: TRBV6-1; clone_size: NA; cdr3_aa: CASSDDRLSEKLFF; cdr3_nt: TGTGCCAGCAGTGACGACAGACTGTCAGAAAAACTGTTTTTT
j_call: TRBJ2-7; cdr3_length: 13; d_call: TRBD1; v_call: TRBV7-9; clone_size: NA; cdr3_aa: CASSSLQGYEQYF; cdr3_nt: TGTGCCAGCAGCTCCTTACAGGGGTACGAGCAGTACTTC
j_call: TRBJ2-5; cdr3_length: 18; d_call: TRBD2; v_call: TRBV20-1; clone_size: NA; cdr3_aa: CSASGLAGGPNLQETQYF; cdr3_nt: TGCAGTGCTAGTGGGCTAGCGGGGGGCCCTAACCTCCAAGAGACCCAGTACTTC
j_call: TRBJ2-2; cdr3_length: 17; d_call: NA; v_call: TRBV27; clone_size: NA; cdr3_aa: CASTRQAFSSNTGELFF; cdr3_nt: TGTGCCAGCACACGACAGGCCTTCTCATCAAACACCGGGGAGCTGTTTTTT
j_call: TRBJ1-1; cdr3_length: 12; d_call: NA; v_call: TRBV18; clone_size: NA; cdr3_aa: CASSPDLMESFF; cdr3_nt: TGTGCCAGCTCTCCAGACTTGATGGAGTCTTTCTTT
j_call: TRBJ2-7; cdr3_length: 15; d_call: TRBD2; v_call: TRBV4-3; clone_size: NA; cdr3_aa: CASSKGLAGSYEQYF; cdr3_nt: TGCGCCAGCAGCAAGGGACTAGCGGGCTCCTACGAGCAGTACTTC
j_call: TRBJ2-7; cdr3_length: 14; d_call: TRBD2; v_call: TRBV11-2; clone_size: NA; cdr3_aa: CASSLEAGRGEQYF; cdr3_nt: TGTGCCAGCAGCTTAGAAGCGGGGAGAGGCGAGCAGTACTTC
j_call: TRBJ2-2; cdr3_length: 14; d_call: NA; v_call: TRBV6-5; clone_size: NA; cdr3_aa: CASSYSYNTGELFF; cdr3_nt: TGTGCCAGCAGTTACTCCTACAACACCGGGGAGCTGTTTTTT
j_call: TRBJ2-7; cdr3_length: 16; d_call: NA; v_call: TRBV5-6; clone_size: once; cdr3_aa: CASSFVKLRPGDEQYF; cdr3_nt: TGTGCCAGCAGCTTTGTTAAACTTCGTCCGGGGGACGAGCAGTACTTC
j_call: TRBJ2-5; cdr3_length: 18; d_call: TRBD2; v_call: TRBV5-4; clone_size: NA; cdr3_aa: CASSKGTSGGPQGETQYF; cdr3_nt: TGTGCCAGCAGCAAAGGGACTAGCGGGGGACCCCAGGGGGAGACCCAGTACTTC
j_call: TRBJ2-1; cdr3_length: 16; d_call: TRBD1; v_call: TRBV3-1/TRBV3-2; clone_size: NA; cdr3_aa: CASSQDRDRSYNEQFF; cdr3_nt: TGTGCCAGCAGCCAAGATAGGGACAGGTCATACAATGAGCAGTTCTTC
j_call: TRBJ2-1; cdr3_length: 13; d_call: NA; v_call: TRBV7-8; clone_size: NA; cdr3_aa: CASSFQGYNEQFF; cdr3_nt: TGTGCCAGCAGCTTTCAGGGTTACAATGAGCAGTTCTTC
j_call: TRBJ1-2; cdr3_length: 14; d_call: TRBD1; v_call: TRBV2; clone_size: NA; cdr3_aa: CASSQDRGSDGYTF; cdr3_nt: TGTGCCAGCAGCCAGGACAGGGGGAGTGATGGCTACACCTTC
j_call: TRBJ1-1; cdr3_length: 15; d_call: NA; v_call: TRBV5-5; clone_size: NA; cdr3_aa: CASSPWGGVTTEAFF; cdr3_nt: TGTGCCAGCAGCCCCTGGGGGGGGGTGACCACTGAAGCTTTCTTT
j_call: TRBJ2-2; cdr3_length: 14; d_call: TRBD1; v_call: TRBV5-4; clone_size: NA; cdr3_aa: CASRPGQDTGELFF; cdr3_nt: TGTGCCAGCAGGCCGGGACAGGACACCGGGGAGCTGTTTTTT
j_call: TRBJ1-2; cdr3_length: 14; d_call: NA; v_call: TRBV30; clone_size: NA; cdr3_aa: CAWSRTAALYGYTF; cdr3_nt: TGTGCCTGGAGTCGGACAGCTGCCCTCTATGGCTACACCTTC
j_call: TRBJ2-1; cdr3_length: 14; d_call: TRBD2; v_call: TRBV2; clone_size: NA; cdr3_aa: CASAPGLSTHEQFF; cdr3_nt: TGTGCCAGCGCCCCGGGACTATCCACCCATGAGCAGTTCTTC
j_call: TRBJ2-3; cdr3_length: 15; d_call: NA; v_call: TRBV29-1; clone_size: once; cdr3_aa: CSVEERSTTRDTQYF; cdr3_nt: TGCAGCGTTGAAGAGAGGAGTACCACCCGGGATACGCAGTATTTT
j_call: TRBJ2-7; cdr3_length: 14; d_call: NA; v_call: TRBV13; clone_size: NA; cdr3_aa: CASSSSGVAYEQYF; cdr3_nt: TGTGCCAGCAGCTCGTCGGGAGTCGCCTACGAGCAGTACTTC
j_call: TRBJ2-2; cdr3_length: 17; d_call: NA; v_call: TRBV28; clone_size: NA; cdr3_aa: CATKTTQGYGYTGELFF; cdr3_nt: TGTGCCACAAAAACCACCCAGGGTTATGGTTACACCGGGGAGCTGTTTTTT
j_call: TRBJ1-1; cdr3_length: 13; d_call: NA; v_call: TRBV15; clone_size: medium-sized; cdr3_aa: CATSRDFRTSVFF; cdr3_nt: TGTGCCACCAGCAGAGATTTTCGGACTAGTGTTTTCTTT
j_call: TRBJ1-3; cdr3_length: 13; d_call: NA; v_call: TRBV30; clone_size: NA; cdr3_aa: CAWSVRSGNTIYF; cdr3_nt: TGTGCCTGGAGTGTTCGCTCTGGAAACACCATATATTTT
j_call: TRBJ1-4; cdr3_length: 13; d_call: NA; v_call: TRBV6-5; clone_size: NA; cdr3_aa: CAISRGFNEKLFF; cdr3_nt: TGTGCCATCTCTAGGGGGTTTAATGAAAAACTGTTTTTT
j_call: TRBJ1-2; cdr3_length: 11; d_call: NA; v_call: TRBV7-2; clone_size: NA; cdr3_aa: CASRGVGGYTF; cdr3_nt: TGTGCCAGCAGAGGGGTAGGGGGCTACACCTTC
j_call: TRBJ2-2; cdr3_length: 15; d_call: NA; v_call: TRBV27; clone_size: once; cdr3_aa: CASSDWDKVTGELFF; cdr3_nt: TGTGCCAGCAGCGATTGGGACAAAGTGACCGGGGAGCTGTTTTTT
j_call: TRBJ2-1; cdr3_length: 20; d_call: TRBD1; v_call: TRBV9; clone_size: NA; cdr3_aa: CASSVIGTGLGRGPFNEQFF; cdr3_nt: TGTGCCAGCAGCGTAATTGGGACAGGGTTAGGGAGAGGGCCTTTTAATGAGCAGTTCTTC
j_call: TRBJ1-2; cdr3_length: 16; d_call: TRBD1; v_call: TRBV19; clone_size: NA; cdr3_aa: CASSPGRGQGNYGYTF; cdr3_nt: TGTGCCAGTAGTCCCGGGAGGGGACAGGGAAACTATGGCTACACCTTC
j_call: TRBJ1-2; cdr3_length: 16; d_call: NA; v_call: TRBV10-3; clone_size: NA; cdr3_aa: CAIRGDSGGIIYGYTF; cdr3_nt: TGTGCCATCAGGGGCGACAGCGGGGGAATCATCTATGGCTACACCTTC
j_call: TRBJ2-2; cdr3_length: 14; d_call: TRBD1; v_call: TRBV30; clone_size: medium-sized; cdr3_aa: CAWSKGAHTGELFF; cdr3_nt: TGTGCCTGGAGTAAGGGGGCGCACACCGGGGAGCTGTTTTTT
j_call: TRBJ2-3; cdr3_length: 14; d_call: NA; v_call: TRBV7-2; clone_size: NA; cdr3_aa: CASSPSFGTDTQYF; cdr3_nt: TGTGCCAGCAGCCCGAGTTTTGGCACAGATACGCAGTATTTT
j_call: TRBJ2-2; cdr3_length: 15; d_call: TRBD2; v_call: TRBV19; clone_size: NA; cdr3_aa: CASSARTSNTGELFF; cdr3_nt: TGTGCCAGTAGTGCGAGGACTAGCAACACCGGGGAGCTGTTTTTT
j_call: TRBJ1-5; cdr3_length: 14; d_call: NA; v_call: TRBV15; clone_size: NA; cdr3_aa: CATSRGGGPNPQHF; cdr3_nt: TGTGCCACCAGCAGAGGAGGAGGTCCCAATCCCCAGCATTTT
j_call: TRBJ2-3; cdr3_length: 19; d_call: TRBD2; v_call: TRBV2; clone_size: NA; cdr3_aa: CASSLNTGTSGRRTDTQYF; cdr3_nt: TGTGCCAGCAGTTTAAATACCGGGACTAGCGGGCGACGCACAGATACGCAGTATTTT
j_call: TRBJ1-2; cdr3_length: 15; d_call: TRBD1; v_call: TRBV6-5; clone_size: NA; cdr3_aa: CASSPGQGSNYGYTF; cdr3_nt: TGTGCCAGCAGTCCTGGACAGGGCAGTAACTATGGCTACACCTTC
j_call: TRBJ2-3; cdr3_length: 15; d_call: NA; v_call: TRBV2; clone_size: once; cdr3_aa: CASKREHSSGRVQYF; cdr3_nt: TGTGCCAGCAAGAGGGAGCATTCTTCTGGTCGCGTGCAGTATTTT
j_call: TRBJ1-1; cdr3_length: 13; d_call: TRBD1; v_call: TRBV2; clone_size: once; cdr3_aa: CATRGDRGTEAFF; cdr3_nt: TGTGCCACTAGGGGAGACAGGGGTACTGAAGCTTTCTTT
j_call: TRBJ1-5; cdr3_length: 17; d_call: TRBD1; v_call: TRBV6-1; clone_size: NA; cdr3_aa: CASSERAGGMSNQPQHF; cdr3_nt: TGTGCCAGCAGTGAAAGGGCAGGGGGAATGAGCAATCAGCCCCAGCATTTT
j_call: TRBJ2-5; cdr3_length: 13; d_call: NA; v_call: TRBV7-2; clone_size: NA; cdr3_aa: CASSLARQETQYF; cdr3_nt: TGTGCCAGCAGCTTAGCCCGTCAAGAGACCCAGTACTTC
j_call: TRBJ1-2; cdr3_length: 14; d_call: NA; v_call: TRBV27; clone_size: NA; cdr3_aa: CASSEMRGRDGYTF; cdr3_nt: TGTGCCAGCAGTGAAATGCGGGGGAGGGATGGCTACACCTTC
j_call: TRBJ2-2; cdr3_length: 16; d_call: NA; v_call: TRBV11-2; clone_size: NA; cdr3_aa: CASSLAEGSTTGELFF; cdr3_nt: TGTGCCAGCAGCCTGGCGGAGGGATCGACGACCGGGGAGCTGTTTTTT
j_call: TRBJ1-2; cdr3_length: 16; d_call: TRBD1; v_call: TRBV7-2; clone_size: NA; cdr3_aa: CASSLGGQGAIYGYTF; cdr3_nt: TGTGCCAGCAGCTTAGGGGGACAGGGGGCGATCTATGGCTACACCTTC
j_call: TRBJ1-3; cdr3_length: 17; d_call: TRBD1; v_call: TRBV5-3; clone_size: NA; cdr3_aa: CARSSDRGAFSGNTIYF; cdr3_nt: TGTGCCAGAAGCTCGGACAGGGGGGCCTTCTCTGGAAACACCATATATTTT